Listed below are T cell receptor beta chains from one sample, sequenced in a study of blood T cell repertoires in COVID-19. Profiling relied on immunoSEQ multiplex PCR, and the TCRdb table lists in-frame clones only, not all of them. This sample has 79,000 or so clones, with 70% to 90% found just once. The sequenced sample was peripheral blood. The receptors come from a man in his 60s with COVID-19, enrolled during active disease. The CDR3 runs from the conserved cysteine through the conserved F or W. Each record gives: clone size, J gene, D gene, V gene, CDR3 protein. The D gene is left open where the match is weak. Not all rows give a size; the values are once, few, many and, for expanded clones, a class.

>NA|TRBJ2-7|NA|TRBV27
CASSGSRLPIYYEQYF
>few|TRBJ2-7|TRBD2|TRBV10-3
CAISGVWRESSYEQYF
>NA|TRBJ2-1|TRBD2|TRBV11-2
CASSPRTSGQSPNEQFF
>NA|TRBJ2-5|NA|TRBV24-1
CATSGAVGSETQYF
>NA|TRBJ1-1|NA|TRBV6-1
CASSDGVFNTEAFF
>NA|TRBJ2-1|TRBD1|TRBV10-3
CAISAGTADNEQFF
>NA|TRBJ1-4|TRBD1|TRBV3-1/TRBV3-2
CASRSTGGQGHLSGEKLFF
>NA|TRBJ2-1|TRBD2|TRBV19
CASSPSSGGPYNEQFF
>NA|TRBJ1-1|TRBD1|TRBV9
CASSVRSTGSAFF
>once|TRBJ2-7|TRBD2|TRBV4-2
CASSQEGLAGGYEQYF
>NA|TRBJ1-2|NA|TRBV2
CASSEGTGYGYTF
>NA|TRBJ2-1|TRBD1|TRBV2
CASSEGTGSYNEQFF
>NA|TRBJ1-2|NA|TRBV7-2
CASSQTGYGYTF
>NA|TRBJ2-1|TRBD2|TRBV3-1/TRBV3-2
CASSQDSGAGNEQFF
>once|TRBJ1-1|TRBD1|TRBV12-3/TRBV12-4
CASSLALTGAFF
>NA|TRBJ1-5|TRBD1|TRBV11-2
CASSFLAGGNQPQHF
>NA|TRBJ1-4|TRBD1|TRBV19
CASRIGTGFYEKLFF
>NA|TRBJ1-3|NA|TRBV7-9
CASSLALASGNTIYF
>NA|TRBJ1-2|NA|TRBV3-1/TRBV3-2
CASSHRGAEGYTF
>NA|TRBJ1-2|TRBD1|TRBV5-1
CASSIQGRIEGYTF
>once|TRBJ2-1|TRBD2|TRBV19
CASSKLAGGGNEQFF
>NA|TRBJ2-1|NA|TRBV2
CASSDWSSRYNEQFF
>NA|TRBJ1-2|NA|TRBV30
CAWSPGHERGYTF
>NA|TRBJ1-5|NA|TRBV7-9
CASSLVGPTQPQHF
>NA|TRBJ1-2|NA|TRBV12-3/TRBV12-4
CASSPTNYGYTF
>NA|TRBJ2-3|NA|TRBV30
CAWSATWAAGRDTQYF
>once|TRBJ1-2|NA|TRBV2
CASSDRGGYGYTF
>NA|TRBJ1-5|NA|TRBV19
CASSIAGAQPQHF
>NA|TRBJ2-7|TRBD1|TRBV2
CASRVTGVYEQYF
>NA|TRBJ2-4|NA|TRBV7-3
CASSIAFRNIQYF
>NA|TRBJ1-4|TRBD1|TRBV6-5
CASSQTGATNEKLFF
>NA|TRBJ2-5|TRBD1|TRBV3-1/TRBV3-2
CASSGQGVQETQYF
>NA|TRBJ2-1|NA|TRBV9
CASSVRGSRGSSYNEQFF
>once|TRBJ2-7|TRBD1|TRBV5-1
CASSFTGEGYEQYF
>NA|TRBJ2-7|TRBD2|TRBV11-2
CASSLVTSGGDSRYF
>NA|TRBJ2-3|TRBD2|TRBV7-3
CASSSLAAASTDTQYF
>NA|TRBJ1-1|TRBD1|TRBV7-2
CASSFPTGWTTEAFF
>NA|TRBJ1-1|NA|TRBV28
CASSLPGGDWGTEAFF
>NA|TRBJ1-1|NA|TRBV18
CASSPLEVNTEAFF
>NA|TRBJ1-1|NA|TRBV30
CASQNLLTRGTEAFF
>once|TRBJ1-2|TRBD1|TRBV30
CAWIATGLQGPRPNYGYTF
>NA|TRBJ2-2|TRBD2|TRBV3-1/TRBV3-2
CASRPGLAGTGELFF
>few|TRBJ2-7|TRBD2|TRBV4-1
CASSQGLAGHSYEQYF
>NA|TRBJ2-3|NA|TRBV19
CASMGGLLGDTQYF
>once|TRBJ1-3|TRBD1|TRBV10-3
CAINPGQGYRSSGNTIYF
>NA|TRBJ2-3|TRBD1|TRBV7-3
CASSLGGQGADTQYF
>NA|TRBJ2-2|NA|TRBV7-7
CASSPTSSVIGTGELFF
>NA|TRBJ1-1|NA|TRBV19
CASSIKGRGVNTEAFF